This is a list of T cell receptor beta chains from one sample in a study of CD8+CD57+ T cells in acquired aplastic anemia. TCRdb reprocessed the reads via MiXCR and lists one record per CDR3 protein. The repertoire has a few hundred thousand distinct CDR3 sequences, around 32% of them found once; the top ten carry about 1.1%. The sample comprised sorted CD4+, CD8+, or CD8+CD57+ T cells (not recorded which) from PBMCs. These receptors were taken from a human donor in good health, serving as a control. CDR3s include the opening cysteine and the closing phenylalanine or tryptophan. The D gene is left open where the match is weak. Size tells how often a clone was seen (once, few, many) or the class of an expanded clone, and some rows leave it out.

v_call: TRBV19
j_call: TRBJ1-2
cdr3_length: 12
clone_size: many
d_call: TRBD1
cdr3_nt: TGTGCCACTGCGGACAGGGGCTATGGCTACACCTTC
cdr3_aa: CATADRGYGYTF

v_call: TRBV7-2
j_call: TRBJ1-1
cdr3_length: 15
clone_size: .
d_call: .
cdr3_nt: TGTGCCAGCAGCTTAGACCGGGGGGGGTTTGGTGAAGCTTTCTTT
cdr3_aa: CASSLDRGGFGEAFF

v_call: TRBV6-1
j_call: TRBJ2-7
cdr3_length: 16
clone_size: .
d_call: .
cdr3_nt: TGTGCCAGCAGCCTCGGATCCGTTGGCAGTTTCTACGAGCAGTACTTC
cdr3_aa: CASSLGSVGSFYEQYF

v_call: TRBV10-3
j_call: TRBJ2-1
cdr3_length: 15
clone_size: many
d_call: TRBD1
cdr3_nt: TGTGCCATCAGTGAGAATGGACAGGCCAACAATGAGCAGTTCTTC
cdr3_aa: CAISENGQANNEQFF

v_call: TRBV15
j_call: TRBJ2-7
cdr3_length: 16
clone_size: many
d_call: TRBD1
cdr3_nt: TGTGCCACCAGCAGAGATACCGGGACAGGGCTTTACGAGCAGTACTTC
cdr3_aa: CATSRDTGTGLYEQYF

v_call: TRBV10-1
j_call: TRBJ2-7
cdr3_length: 13
clone_size: many
d_call: TRBD2
cdr3_nt: TGCGCCAGCAGTATACTAGCGGGAAGCGAGCAGTACTTC
cdr3_aa: CASSILAGSEQYF

v_call: TRBV2
j_call: TRBJ1-4
cdr3_length: 16
clone_size: many
d_call: TRBD1
cdr3_nt: TGTGCCAGCAGGGACCAGACAGGGTTTCATTGGGAAAAACTGTTTTTT
cdr3_aa: CASRDQTGFHWEKLFF

v_call: TRBV5-1
j_call: TRBJ2-7
cdr3_length: 15
clone_size: many
d_call: .
cdr3_nt: TGCGCCAGCAGCTTGGTACCGTTGGTGAATTACGAGCAGTACTTC
cdr3_aa: CASSLVPLVNYEQYF

v_call: TRBV30
j_call: TRBJ2-1
cdr3_length: 16
clone_size: .
d_call: TRBD2
cdr3_nt: TGTGCCTGGAGTAACGCGGGGGGCAAATTAGTATATGAGCAGTTCTTC
cdr3_aa: CAWSNAGGKLVYEQFF

v_call: TRBV5-1
j_call: TRBJ2-1
cdr3_length: 12
clone_size: .
d_call: .
cdr3_nt: TGCGCCAGCAGCTTCGACGGAAATGAGCAGTTCTTC
cdr3_aa: CASSFDGNEQFF

v_call: TRBV6-5
j_call: TRBJ1-3
cdr3_length: 15
clone_size: few
d_call: .
cdr3_nt: TGTGCCAGCAGTTACGACTCCTTCCCCGGAAACACCATATATTTT
cdr3_aa: CASSYDSFPGNTIYF

v_call: TRBV11-2
j_call: TRBJ2-7
cdr3_length: 17
clone_size: .
d_call: TRBD2
cdr3_nt: TGTGCCAGCAGCCGAAATCTAGCGGGGGGGGACAACTACGAGCAGTACTTC
cdr3_aa: CASSRNLAGGDNYEQYF